The clone carrying this T cell receptor beta chain was seen a few times. The data belong to a study of beta chain features in type 1 diabetes. Germline V gene data show CDR1 as SEHNR and CDR2 as FQNEAQ (reference sequence). The germline V and J ends were trimmed by 3 bases and 1 base, with 7 bases remaining between them. The CDR3 spans 14 residues. Every bit of the isolated RNA underwent reverse transcription, so sequencing read expressed TCRB transcripts. Approximately 4 million reads was the average for naive, central memory and regulatory T cell samples. Some clones are missing from TCRdb's copy, which holds only in-frame ones; the method was immunoSEQ multiplex PCR. This sample has around 320,000 clones, with approximately 14% found just once.

This TCR was recovered from a man aged 25-45 years in good health. Sequenced input: central memory CD4+ T cells from blood. J is TRBJ1-3 and V is TRBV7-9; D remains unclear. CDR3 nucleotides: TGTGCCAGCAGCTTCAGAAGATCTGGAAACACCATATATTTT. Protein sequence: CASSFRRSGNTIYF.